The source of this T cell receptor beta chain is a study of blood T cell repertoires in COVID-19. Whole-study context: The analysed material was cDNA or gDNA that came from T cells, B-cell-depleted T cells, or PBMCs.

The table came from immunoSEQ multiplex PCR; TCRdb's copy has only in-frame clones and leaves some out. The data hold about 200,000 clones, with roughly 85% observed a single time. The CDR3 is 15 amino acids. J gave up 2 bases and V 6 bases, and 8 bases lay outside the gene matches. Germline V gene sequence: CDR1 SGHTA, CDR2 FQGNSA. The sequenced sample was peripheral blood. The chain employs TRBV7-2 and TRBJ2-7; 9 bases are shared with TRBD1. The origin of this receptor is a man aged 25 to 40 who had recovered from COVID-19. The CDR3 region has the DNA TGTGCCAGCAGTTACCCGGGACAGGGTCCCTACGAGCAGTACTTC. Its protein product is CASSYPGQGPYEQYF.